This passage covers 23 T cell receptor beta chains from one sample sequenced in a study of blood T cell repertoires in COVID-19. Profiling relied on immunoSEQ multiplex PCR, and the TCRdb table lists in-frame clones only, not all of them. The sample holds some 170,000 clones, 84% seen once. The sequencing input was PBMCs or T cells enriched from blood (not recorded which). Source of these receptors: a man in his fifties who had recovered from COVID-19.

The rearrangement links TRBV18 to TRBJ1-2, with a tentative D call TRBD1 (6 bases). From germline, CDR1 is KGHSH and CDR2 LQKENI. V lost 0 bases to trimming and J lost 3 bases, with 11 bases between them. The CDR3 is 15 amino acids. The DNA of the CDR3 is TGTGCCAGCTCACCACCCGGGACACGCGACTATGGCTACACCTTC. Its protein product is CASSPPGTRDYGYTF.

The genes are TRBV28 and TRBJ2-1; a possible D gene is TRBD1 (6 bases). The ends were cut back, 4 bases at V and 2 bases at J, with 9 bases in the middle. CDR3 size: 14 residues. Germline V gene sequence: CDR1 MDHEN, CDR2 SYDVKM. The CDR3 loop reads CASSYGQTYNEQFF. The CDR3, as DNA: TGTGCCAGCAGTTACGGACAGACCTACAATGAGCAGTTCTTC.

This chain joins TRBV9 and TRBJ1-4; the D gene is possibly TRBD1 (5 bases). The germline V gene has CDR1 SGDLS and CDR2 YYNGEE. The germline V and J ends were trimmed by 1 base and 11 bases, with 15 bases remaining between them. The CDR3 has 14 amino acids. In DNA, the CDR3 is TGTGCCAGCAGCGTAAAATGGGGCGACTCGAAACTGTTTTTT. This encodes CASSVKWGDSKLFF.

The V call is TRBV11-2, the J call TRBJ2-7; D may be TRBD2 (6 bases). V lost 0 bases to trimming and J lost 6 bases, with 15 bases between them. CDR1 and CDR2 from the germline V gene are SGHAT and FQNNGV. The CDR3 length is 15 residues. CDR3 amino acids: CASSLDLAPGGEQYF. The CDR3 nucleotides read TGTGCCAGCAGCTTAGATCTGGCCCCCGGGGGCGAGCAGTACTTC.

CDR3 sequence: CSVRQFNPNEQFF. The CDR3 DNA sequence: TGCAGCGTTCGACAGTTCAACCCCAATGAGCAGTTCTTC. The chain carries TRBV29-1 and TRBJ2-1, with D tentatively TRBD1 (5 bases). CDR3 size: 13 residues. V was shortened by 5 bases and J by 6 bases, with 14 bases between the two germline ends. Germline CDR1 reads SQVTM; CDR2 reads ANQGSEA.

This clone was found a few times. This chain links TRBV19 with TRBJ1-2; D is unresolved. Trimming took 1 base from V and 7 from J, leaving 13 bases between them. The germline V gene encodes CDR1 LNHDA and CDR2 SQIVND (reference sequence). The CDR3 is made up of 14 amino acids. CDR3 residues: CASSIGGQSLGYTF. CDR3 sequence (DNA): TGTGCCAGTAGTATAGGAGGGCAGAGTCTTGGCTACACCTTC. Based on the CDR3 plus reference TRBV19 and TRBJ1-2, the full variable domain is DGGITQSPKYLFRKEGQNVTLSCEQNLNHDAMYWYRQDPGQGLRLIYYSQIVNDFQKGDIAEGYSVSREKKESFPLTVTSAQKNPTAFYLCASSIGGQSLGYTFGSGTRLTVV.

This chain joins TRBV29-1 and TRBJ1-2; a weak D match, TRBD1 (6 bases). The germline CDR1 and CDR2 sequences are SQVTM and ANQGSEA. There are 11 residues in the CDR3. V was shortened by 6 bases and J by 6 bases, with 11 bases between the two germline ends. DNA for the CDR3: TGCAGCGTCGGGGGGGCGAATGGCTACACCTTC. Its translation is CSVGGANGYTF.

This clone has only a few counts. The gene calls are TRBV12-3 or TRBV12-4 and TRBJ2-3, with D maybe TRBD1 (6 bases). V was pared by 7 bases and J by 2 bases, with 10 bases between. This CDR3 is built from 13 residues. CDR3 amino acids: CASNNRVTDTQYF. CDR3 DNA sequence: TGTGCCAGCAATAACAGGGTCACAGATACGCAGTATTTT.

The rearrangement uses TRBV3-1 (or the pseudogene TRBV3-2) and TRBJ1-6, with 11 bases fitting TRBD1. The length of the CDR3 is 15 residues. Germline lookup yields CDR1 LGHDT and CDR2 YNNKEL (reference sequence). V shed 4 bases, J shed 8 bases, and the junction held 4 bases outside the gene matches. The CDR3 region is CASSRGTGGHSPLHF. The CDR3 DNA reads as TGTGCCAGCAGCCGGGGGACAGGGGGGCATTCACCCCTCCACTTT.

This clone has only a few counts. The chain couples TRBV7-9 to TRBJ1-3; no reliable D call. Germline CDR1 SEHNR, CDR2 FQNEAQ (reference sequence). There are 15 residues in the CDR3. V shed 3 bases and J shed 2 bases, with 11 bases lying between them. CDR3 loop: CASSFLSQAGNTIYF. The DNA for the CDR3 is TGTGCCAGCAGCTTTCTGTCCCAGGCTGGAAACACCATATATTTT.

This chain joins TRBV7-8 and TRBJ2-7, with TRBD1 matching over 7 bases. The germline CDR1 and CDR2 sequences are SGHVS and FQNEAQ. The CDR3 runs to 15 residues. V lost 2 bases, J lost 9 bases, and 13 bases stayed unmatched. The CDR3 sequence: CASSLQATGSWVQYF. The DNA of the CDR3 is TGTGCCAGCAGCTTACAGGCGACAGGGTCTTGGGTGCAGTACTTC.

DNA of the CDR3: TGTGCCAGCAGCTACGAGATGAACACTGAAGCTTTCTTT. Translation: CASSYEMNTEAFF. This chain links TRBV7-9 with TRBJ1-1, with D uncertain. The germline CDR1 and CDR2 sequences are SEHNR and FQNEAQ (reference sequence). V was shortened by 4 bases and J by 0 bases, with 6 bases between the two germline ends. The CDR3 consists of 13 residues.

J is TRBJ1-3 and V is TRBV28; 9 bases fit TRBD1. Unmatched junction bases numbered 9, after V lost 6 bases and J lost 0 bases. The length of the CDR3 is 17 residues. Germline values: CDR1 MDHEN, CDR2 SYDVKM. The CDR3 protein is CASRDRGLPSSGNTIYF. CDR3 in DNA: TGTGCCAGCAGGGACAGGGGCCTACCGAGCTCTGGAAACACCATATATTTT. The variable domain in full, with the rest retrieved from reference TRBV28 and TRBJ1-3, is DVKVTQSSRYLVKRTGEKVFLECVQDMDHENMFWYRQDPGLGLRLIYFSYDVKMKEKGDIPEGYSVSREKKERFSLILESASTNQTSMYLCASRDRGLPSSGNTIYFGEGSWLTVV.

The chain is built from TRBV5-4 and TRBJ1-4; TRBD1 matches 9 bases. Germline V lookup: CDR1 SGHNT, CDR2 YYREEE (reference sequence). The trim removed 3 bases at V and 5 bases at J, leaving 5 bases unmatched. The CDR3 is 15 amino acids. The CDR3 here is CASSSRGTGNEKLFF. The CDR3 nucleotides read TGTGCCAGCAGCTCACGCGGGACAGGGAATGAAAAACTGTTTTTT.

The V and J genes are TRBV6-5 and TRBJ2-7; 7 bases fit TRBD1. V lost 6 bases and J lost 2; bases outside the gene matches: 10. The CDR3 is made up of 15 amino acids. Germline-derived CDR1 and CDR2 are MNHEY and SVGAGI. Here the CDR3 reads CASSVGQVITYEQYF. DNA of the CDR3: TGTGCCAGCAGCGTAGGACAGGTGATCACCTACGAGCAGTACTTC.

This clone has only a few counts. CDR3 nucleotide sequence: TGTGCCTGGACAGGATTTTCCAACTATGGCTACACCTTC. Amino acids: CAWTGFSNYGYTF. The chain has TRBV30 and TRBJ1-2; D is unresolved. Between the trimmed V and J ends, which lost 4 bases and 2 bases, there was a span of 11 bases. The CDR3 runs to 13 residues. CDR1 GTSNPN and CDR2 SVGIG come from the germline V gene (reference sequence).

This chain joins TRBV11-2 and TRBJ2-7, with D hard to call. Per germline, CDR1 SGHAT and CDR2 FQNNGV. The V end lost 6 bases, the J end lost 4 bases, and 13 bases lay between the germline ends. This CDR3 comprises 13 residues. The CDR3 spells CASRPSTAYEQYF. CDR3 coding DNA: TGTGCCAGCAGACCAAGTACCGCGTACGAGCAGTACTTC.

The J gene is TRBJ1-4, the V gene TRBV5-1; 9 bases are a match to TRBD1. Germline V gene lookup returns CDR1 SGHRS and CDR2 YFSETQ. The junction had 2 bases not matched to a gene; V was cut back by 5 bases and J by 6 bases. CDR3 size: 13 residues. This CDR3 is CASSRQGDEKLFF. The CDR3 DNA sequence: TGCGCCAGCAGTCGACAGGGGGATGAAAAACTGTTTTTT.

The chain carries TRBV15 and TRBJ2-5; weak D call: TRBD1 (6 bases). From germline, CDR1 is LNHNV and CDR2 YYDKDF (reference sequence). This CDR3 comprises 15 residues. Trimming stripped 2 bases from V and 2 bases from J, with 12 bases between. The CDR3, as DNA: TGTGCCACCAGCAGATTAACAGGGTTACAAGAGACCCAGTACTTC. It yields the protein CATSRLTGLQETQYF.

This rearrangement joins TRBV6-4 to TRBJ1-2, with D maybe TRBD1 (6 bases). V lost 4 bases and J 4 bases, leaving 10 bases between the germline ends. The germline CDR1 and CDR2 sequences are MRHNA and SNTAGT. This CDR3 has 13 amino acids. DNA of the CDR3: TGTGCCAGCAGTGCTGGACAGTCCTATGGCTACACCTTC. Its protein is CASSAGQSYGYTF.

This chain connects TRBV6-5 to TRBJ1-1; the match to TRBD1 covers 8 bases. The CDR3 has 15 amino acids. CDR1 and CDR2 (germline): MNHEY, SVGAGI. The V segment lost 2 bases and the J segment 6 bases; nucleotides outside the gene matches: 8. In DNA form, the CDR3 reads TGTGCCAGCAGTTACGGACAGGGTATTATCGCTGAAGCTTTCTTT. The encoded protein is CASSYGQGIIAEAFF.

This clone was detected a few times. This chain's CDR3 is CASSLELGLGGETQYF. As DNA, the CDR3 is TGTGCCAGCAGCTTAGAACTGGGGCTGGGAGGGGAGACCCAGTACTTC. This chain uses TRBV7-2 with TRBJ2-5; 7 bases are shared with TRBD2. This CDR3 has 16 residues. The junction had 10 bases not matched to a gene; V was cut back by 1 base and J by 5 bases. CDR1 and CDR2 from the germline V gene are SGHTA and FQGNSA.

This clone was detected only a few times. The chain is built from TRBV4-1 and TRBJ2-1; D perhaps matches TRBD2 (6 bases). V lost 2 bases and J lost 5, with 16 bases in between. Germline CDR1 MGHRA, CDR2 YSYEKL. The CDR3 extends over 16 amino acids. The DNA for the CDR3 is TGCGCCAGCAGCCAACCTACAACGGGCGGGGACAATGAGCAGTTCTTC. It specifies CASSQPTTGGDNEQFF.